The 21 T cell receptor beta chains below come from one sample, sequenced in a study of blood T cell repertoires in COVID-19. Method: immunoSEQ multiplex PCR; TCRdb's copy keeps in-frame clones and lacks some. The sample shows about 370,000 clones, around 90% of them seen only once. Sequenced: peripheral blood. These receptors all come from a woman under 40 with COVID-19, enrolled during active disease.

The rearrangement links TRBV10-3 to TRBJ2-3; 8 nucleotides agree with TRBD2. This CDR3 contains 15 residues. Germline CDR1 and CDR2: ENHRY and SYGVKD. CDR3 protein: CATSGGGRSTDTQYF. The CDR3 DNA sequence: TGTGCGACATCGGGCGGCGGGAGGAGCACAGATACGCAGTATTTT.

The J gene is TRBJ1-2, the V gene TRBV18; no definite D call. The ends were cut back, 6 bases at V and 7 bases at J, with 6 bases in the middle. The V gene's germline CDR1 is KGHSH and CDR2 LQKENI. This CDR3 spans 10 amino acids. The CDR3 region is CASSGSGYTF. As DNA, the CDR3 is TGTGCCAGCTCCGGGTCTGGCTACACCTTC.

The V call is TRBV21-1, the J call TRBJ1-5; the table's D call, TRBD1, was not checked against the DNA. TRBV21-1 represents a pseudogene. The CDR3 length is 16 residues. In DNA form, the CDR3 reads TGTGCCAGCAGCAAATCTCAGGGGTATAGCAATCAGCCCCAGCATTTT. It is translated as CASSKSQGYSNQPQHF.

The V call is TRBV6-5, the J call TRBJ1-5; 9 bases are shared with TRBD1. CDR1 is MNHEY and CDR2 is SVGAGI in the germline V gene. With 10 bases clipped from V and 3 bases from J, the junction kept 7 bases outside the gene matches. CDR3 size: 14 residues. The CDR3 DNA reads TGTGCCACCTCCGGACAGGGGTACAATCAGCCCCAGCATTTT. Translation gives CATSGQGYNQPQHF.

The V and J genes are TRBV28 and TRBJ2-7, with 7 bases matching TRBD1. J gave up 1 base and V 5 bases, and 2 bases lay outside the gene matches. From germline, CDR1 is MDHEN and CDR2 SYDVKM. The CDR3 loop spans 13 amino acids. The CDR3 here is CASSVQGSYEQYV. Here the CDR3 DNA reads TGTGCCAGCAGTGTACAGGGGTCCTACGAGCAGTACGTC.

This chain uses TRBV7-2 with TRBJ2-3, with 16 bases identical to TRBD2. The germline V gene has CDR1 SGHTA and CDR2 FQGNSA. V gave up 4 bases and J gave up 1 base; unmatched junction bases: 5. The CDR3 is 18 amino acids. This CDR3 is CASSSGLAGGPGTDTQYF. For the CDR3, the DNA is TGTGCCAGCAGCTCGGGACTAGCGGGAGGGCCAGGCACAGATACGCAGTATTTT.

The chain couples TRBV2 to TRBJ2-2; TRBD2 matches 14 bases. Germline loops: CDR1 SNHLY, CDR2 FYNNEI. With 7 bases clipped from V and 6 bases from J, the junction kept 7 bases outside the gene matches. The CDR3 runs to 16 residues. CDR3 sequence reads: CASTKGTSGSAGELFF. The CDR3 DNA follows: TGTGCCAGCACTAAGGGGACTAGCGGGAGTGCCGGGGAGCTGTTTTTT.

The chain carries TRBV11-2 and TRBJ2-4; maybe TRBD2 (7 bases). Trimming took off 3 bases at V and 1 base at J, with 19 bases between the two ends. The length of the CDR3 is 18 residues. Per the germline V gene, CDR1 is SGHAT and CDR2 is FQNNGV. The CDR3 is CASSLRGGETLAKNIQYF. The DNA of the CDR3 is TGTGCCAGCAGCTTGAGGGGGGGTGAAACCCTGGCCAAAAACATTCAGTACTTC.

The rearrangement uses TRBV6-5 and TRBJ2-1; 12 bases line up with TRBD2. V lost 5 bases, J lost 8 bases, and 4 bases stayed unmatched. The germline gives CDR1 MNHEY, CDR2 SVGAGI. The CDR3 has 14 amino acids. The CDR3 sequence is CASSLAGGPHEQFF. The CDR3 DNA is TGTGCCAGCAGTCTAGCGGGGGGGCCGCATGAGCAGTTCTTC.

The CDR3 coding sequence is TGTGCCAGCAGCTTAGGCTTCGGACAGGGTGGAGACACCGGGGAGCTGTTTTTT. This translates into CASSLGFGQGGDTGELFF. The chain has TRBV13 and TRBJ2-2; 8 bases line up with TRBD1. CDR1 is PRHDT and CDR2 is FYEKMQ in the germline V gene (reference sequence). V lost 0 bases and J lost 3; bases outside the gene matches: 9. The CDR3 runs to 18 residues. The variable domain in full, with the rest retrieved from reference TRBV13 and TRBJ2-2, is AAGVIQSPRHLIKEKRETATLKCYPIPRHDTVYWYQQGPGQDPQFLISFYEKMQSDKGSIPDRFSAQQFSDYHSELNMSSLELGDSALYFCASSLGFGQGGDTGELFFGEGSRLTVL.

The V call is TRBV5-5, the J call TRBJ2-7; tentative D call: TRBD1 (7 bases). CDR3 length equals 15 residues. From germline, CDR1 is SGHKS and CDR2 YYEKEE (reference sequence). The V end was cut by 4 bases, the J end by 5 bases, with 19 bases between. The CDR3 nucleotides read TGTGCCAGCAGCCCTGGGACAGCTGGAGGGCACGAGCAGTACGTC. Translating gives CASSPGTAGGHEQYV.

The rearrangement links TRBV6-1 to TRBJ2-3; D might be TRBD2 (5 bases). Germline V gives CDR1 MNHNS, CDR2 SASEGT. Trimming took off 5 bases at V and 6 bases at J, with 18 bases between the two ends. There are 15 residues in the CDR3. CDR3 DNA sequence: TGTGCCAGCAGTCTCTTCGCGGGCAATCGGGATACGCAGTATTTT. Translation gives CASSLFAGNRDTQYF.

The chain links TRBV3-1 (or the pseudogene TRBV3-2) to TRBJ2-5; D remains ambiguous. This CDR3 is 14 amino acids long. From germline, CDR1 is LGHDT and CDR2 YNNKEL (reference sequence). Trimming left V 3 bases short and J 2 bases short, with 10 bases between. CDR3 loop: CASSHRAAQETQYF. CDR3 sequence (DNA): TGTGCCAGCAGCCACCGCGCGGCTCAAGAGACCCAGTACTTC.

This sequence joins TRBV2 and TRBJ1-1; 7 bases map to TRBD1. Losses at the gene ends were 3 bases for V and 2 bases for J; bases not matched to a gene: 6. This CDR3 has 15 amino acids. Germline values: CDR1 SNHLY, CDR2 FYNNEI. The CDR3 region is CASSDPGQTNTEAFF. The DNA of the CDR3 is TGTGCCAGCAGTGATCCGGGACAGACAAACACTGAAGCTTTCTTT.

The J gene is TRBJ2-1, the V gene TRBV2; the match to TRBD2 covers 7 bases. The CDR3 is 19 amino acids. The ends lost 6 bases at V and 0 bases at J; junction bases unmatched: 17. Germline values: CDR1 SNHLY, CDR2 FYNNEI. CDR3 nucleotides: TGTGCCAGCAGACTCGGGACTACCGTGGATATAAGCTCCTACAATGAGCAGTTCTTC. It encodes CASRLGTTVDISSYNEQFF.

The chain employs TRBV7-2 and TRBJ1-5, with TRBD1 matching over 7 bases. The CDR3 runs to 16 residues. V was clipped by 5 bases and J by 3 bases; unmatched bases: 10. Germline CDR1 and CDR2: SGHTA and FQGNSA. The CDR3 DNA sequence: TGTGCCAGCAGCCTACGGACAGGAATCAACAATCAGCCCCAGCATTTT. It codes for CASSLRTGINNQPQHF.

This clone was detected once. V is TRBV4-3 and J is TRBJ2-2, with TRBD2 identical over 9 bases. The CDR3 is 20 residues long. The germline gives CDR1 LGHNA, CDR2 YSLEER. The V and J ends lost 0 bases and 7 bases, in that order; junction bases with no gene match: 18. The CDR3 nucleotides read TGCGCCAGCAGCCAAGAGATTCGGCGGGGAGCGGGAGGATTCGGCGGGGAGCTGTTTTTT. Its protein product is CASSQEIRRGAGGFGGELFF.

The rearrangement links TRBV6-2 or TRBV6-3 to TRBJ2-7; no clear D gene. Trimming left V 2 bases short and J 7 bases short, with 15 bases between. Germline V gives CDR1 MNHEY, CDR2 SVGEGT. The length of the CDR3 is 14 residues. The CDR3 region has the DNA TGTGCCAGCAGTTACGAGAGCAGACCGACAGAGCAGTACTTC. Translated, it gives CASSYESRPTEQYF.

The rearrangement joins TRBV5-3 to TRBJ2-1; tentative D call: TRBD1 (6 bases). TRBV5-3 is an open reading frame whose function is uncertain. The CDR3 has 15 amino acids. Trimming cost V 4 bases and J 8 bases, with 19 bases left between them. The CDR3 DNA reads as TGTGCCAGAAGCCGGACAGATAGGATGGTGGATGAGCAGTTCTTC. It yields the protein CARSRTDRMVDEQFF.

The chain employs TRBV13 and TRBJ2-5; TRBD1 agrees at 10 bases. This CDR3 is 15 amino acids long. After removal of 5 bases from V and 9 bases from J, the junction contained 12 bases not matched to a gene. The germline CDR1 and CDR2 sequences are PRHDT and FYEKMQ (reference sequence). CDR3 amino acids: CASSIRDRGLAAQYF. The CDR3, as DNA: TGTGCCAGCAGCATTCGGGACAGGGGACTTGCGGCCCAGTACTTC.

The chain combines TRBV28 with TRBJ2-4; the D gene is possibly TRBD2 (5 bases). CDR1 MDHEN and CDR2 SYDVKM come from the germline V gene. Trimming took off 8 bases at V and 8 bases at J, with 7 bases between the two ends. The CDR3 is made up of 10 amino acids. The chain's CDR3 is CASGRDIQYF. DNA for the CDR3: TGTGCCAGCGGGAGAGACATTCAGTACTTC.